This T cell receptor (beta chain) was identified in a study of low-dose radiotherapy and immunotherapy resistance in tumors. Study in general: Intravenous ipilimumab 1 mg/kg every six weeks was given with nivolumab 240 mg every two weeks.

Indicated time point: before trial treatment. TRAV- and TRBV-specific primers, spanning alpha and beta chains, primed first-strand cDNA. TCR amplification ran approximately 22 PCR cycles using constant-region and V-primer adapter primers. TCRdb reprocessed the reads with MiXCR, giving one entry per CDR3 protein. The repertoire holds approximately 90,000 distinct CDR3 sequences, with under 10% as singletons. The V end was cut by 1 base, the J end by 5 bases, with 11 bases between. CDR3 length: 14 residues. Germline CDR1 and CDR2: LNHNV and YYDKDF (reference sequence). This clonotype was found many times.

The TCR comes from a male donor with prostate cancer. The sample consisted of PBMCs, taken before treatment. This chain joins TRBV15 and TRBJ2-5; D is undetermined. CDR3 nucleotides: TGTGCCACCAGCAGAGTCGGCAGCTACGAGACCCAGTACTTC. The encoded protein is CATSRVGSYETQYF.